The entry below describes one T cell receptor (beta chain). Antigen unknown. The data derive from a study of OX40 agonist ivuxolimab in advanced cancers. Whole-study context: Past anti-PD-1, anti-PD-L1 or anti-CTLA-4 therapy was accepted, and 30% to 50% had received some. Study-wide findings and caveats: Partly responding patients at 0.1-3.0 mg/kg showed some of the smallest clonal expansion.

There are 13 residues in the CDR3. V was shortened by 3 bases and J by 9 bases, with 12 bases between the two germline ends. CDR1 and CDR2 (germline): SGHAT, FQNNGV. Systemic immunosuppression or autoimmune disease history was grounds to exclude patients. Generated by immunoSEQ multiplex PCR, the TCRdb table keeps only in-frame clones and is missing some. The sample lists around 60,000 clones; approximately 81% were seen once. The source material was CD4+ or CD8+ T cells sorted from blood, sampled in a trial of the OX40 agonist ivuxolimab. The TCR sequence derives from an adult with an advanced solid tumor such as melanoma, head and neck, liver or kidney cancer. The V gene is TRBV11-2, the J gene TRBJ2-1; possible D gene TRBD2, 5 bases. The CDR3 sequence is CASSFPTSPEQFF. Here the CDR3 DNA reads TGTGCCAGCAGCTTCCCCACTAGTCCTGAGCAGTTCTTC.